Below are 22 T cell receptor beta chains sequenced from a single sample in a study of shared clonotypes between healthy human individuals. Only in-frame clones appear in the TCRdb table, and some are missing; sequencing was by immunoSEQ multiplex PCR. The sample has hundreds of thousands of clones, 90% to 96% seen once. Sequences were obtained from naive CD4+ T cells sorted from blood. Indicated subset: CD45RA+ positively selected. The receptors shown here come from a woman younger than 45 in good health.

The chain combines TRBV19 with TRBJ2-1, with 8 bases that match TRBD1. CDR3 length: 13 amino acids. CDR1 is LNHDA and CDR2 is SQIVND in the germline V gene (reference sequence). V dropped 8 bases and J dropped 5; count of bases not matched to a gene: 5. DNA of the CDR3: TGTGCCAGTGGGCTGGACAGGGACAATGAGCAGTTCTTC. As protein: CASGLDRDNEQFF. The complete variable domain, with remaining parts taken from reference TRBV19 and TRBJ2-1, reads DGGITQSPKYLFRKEGQNVTLSCEQNLNHDAMYWYRQDPGQGLRLIYYSQIVNDFQKGDIAEGYSVSREKKESFPLTVTSAQKNPTAFYLCASGLDRDNEQFFGPGTRLTVL.

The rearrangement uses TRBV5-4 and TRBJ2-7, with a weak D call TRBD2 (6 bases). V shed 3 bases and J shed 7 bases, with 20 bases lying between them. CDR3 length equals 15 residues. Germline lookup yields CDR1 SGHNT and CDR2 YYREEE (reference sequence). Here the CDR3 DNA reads TGTGCCAGCAGCTCCACCTCGAGCGGGCGGGGAGAGCAGTACTTC. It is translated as CASSSTSSGRGEQYF.

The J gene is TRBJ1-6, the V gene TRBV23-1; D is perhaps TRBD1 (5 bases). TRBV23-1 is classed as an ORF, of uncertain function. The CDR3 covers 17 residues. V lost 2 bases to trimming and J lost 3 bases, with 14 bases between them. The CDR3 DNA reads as TGCGCCAGCAGTCAACCGGGACGGCTCTTCTATAATTCACCCCTCCACTTT. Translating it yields CASSQPGRLFYNSPLHF.

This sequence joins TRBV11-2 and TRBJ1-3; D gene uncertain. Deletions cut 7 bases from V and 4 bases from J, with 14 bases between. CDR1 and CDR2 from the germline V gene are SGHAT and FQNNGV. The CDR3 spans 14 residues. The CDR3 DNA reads TGTGCCAGCACCCCAAGGTTCTTAGGAAACACCATATATTTT. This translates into CASTPRFLGNTIYF.

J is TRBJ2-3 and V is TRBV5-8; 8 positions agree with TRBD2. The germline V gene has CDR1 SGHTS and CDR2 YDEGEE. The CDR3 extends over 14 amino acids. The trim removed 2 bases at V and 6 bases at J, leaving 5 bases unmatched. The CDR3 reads CASSLRLASDTQYF. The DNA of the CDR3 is TGTGCCAGCAGCTTACGACTAGCGAGCGATACGCAGTATTTT.

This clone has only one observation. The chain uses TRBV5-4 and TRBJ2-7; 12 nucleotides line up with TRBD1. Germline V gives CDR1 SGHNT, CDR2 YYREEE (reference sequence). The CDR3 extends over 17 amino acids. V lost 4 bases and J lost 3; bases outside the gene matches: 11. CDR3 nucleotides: TGTGCCAGCAGCGTGGACCCCGGGACAGGGGGCGTCTACGAGCAGTACTTC. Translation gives CASSVDPGTGGVYEQYF.

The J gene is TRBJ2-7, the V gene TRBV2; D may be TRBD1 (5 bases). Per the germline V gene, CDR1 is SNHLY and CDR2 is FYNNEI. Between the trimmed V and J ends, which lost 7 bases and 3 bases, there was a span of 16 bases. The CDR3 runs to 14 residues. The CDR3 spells CASNPFPGIYEQYF. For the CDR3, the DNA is TGTGCCAGCAATCCGTTTCCAGGGATCTACGAGCAGTACTTC.

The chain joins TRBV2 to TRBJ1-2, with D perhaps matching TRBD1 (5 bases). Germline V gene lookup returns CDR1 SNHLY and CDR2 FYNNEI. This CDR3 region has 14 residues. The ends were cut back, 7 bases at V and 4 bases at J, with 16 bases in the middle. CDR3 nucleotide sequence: TGTGCCAGCACCCTACAGGAGCGCCCCTATGGCTACACCTTC. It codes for CASTLQERPYGYTF.

The CDR3 here is CASRVNPTGWVFDTEAFF. For the CDR3, the DNA is TGTGCCAGCAGGGTAAACCCGACAGGGTGGGTCTTCGACACTGAAGCTTTCTTT. The genes are TRBV28 and TRBJ1-1; 7 nucleotides match TRBD1. Germline V gene sequence: CDR1 MDHEN, CDR2 SYDVKM. V gave up 6 bases and J gave up 3 bases; unmatched junction bases: 19. This CDR3 has 18 amino acids.

The CDR3 loop reads CASSFFRGSGGIPQETQYF. In DNA form, the CDR3 reads TGTGCCAGCAGCTTTTTTCGGGGGAGTGGCGGGATCCCCCAGGAGACCCAGTACTTC. This chain connects TRBV7-8 to TRBJ2-5; D may be TRBD2 (6 bases). V lost 3 bases and J 5 bases, leaving 28 bases between the germline ends. Germline loops: CDR1 SGHVS, CDR2 FQNEAQ. This CDR3 spans 19 amino acids. The full variable domain, rest sourced from reference TRBV7-8 and TRBJ2-5, is GAGVSQSPRYKVAKRGQDVALRCDPISGHVSLFWYQQALGQGPEFLTYFQNEAQLDKSGLPSDRFFAERPEGSVSTLKIQRTQQEDSAVYLCASSFFRGSGGIPQETQYFGPGTRLLVL.

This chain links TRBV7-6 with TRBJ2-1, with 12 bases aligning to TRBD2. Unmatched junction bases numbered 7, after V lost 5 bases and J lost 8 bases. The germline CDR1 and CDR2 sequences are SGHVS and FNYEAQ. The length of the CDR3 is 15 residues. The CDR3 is CASSPWTSGIDEQFF. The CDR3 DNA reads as TGTGCCAGCAGCCCCTGGACTAGCGGGATTGATGAGCAGTTCTTC. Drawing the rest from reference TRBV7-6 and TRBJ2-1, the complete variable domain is GAGVSQSPRYKVTKRGQDVALRCDPISGHVSLYWYRQALGQGPEFLTYFNYEAQQDKSGLPNDRFSAERPEGSISTLTIQRTEQRDSAMYRCASSPWTSGIDEQFFGPGTRLTVL.

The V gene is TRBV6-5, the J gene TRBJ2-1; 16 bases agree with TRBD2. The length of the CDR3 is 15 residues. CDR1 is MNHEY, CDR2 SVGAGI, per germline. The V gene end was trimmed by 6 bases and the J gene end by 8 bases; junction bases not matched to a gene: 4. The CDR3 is CASRGTSGRADEQFF. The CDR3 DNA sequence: TGTGCCAGCAGGGGGACTAGCGGGAGGGCAGATGAGCAGTTCTTC.

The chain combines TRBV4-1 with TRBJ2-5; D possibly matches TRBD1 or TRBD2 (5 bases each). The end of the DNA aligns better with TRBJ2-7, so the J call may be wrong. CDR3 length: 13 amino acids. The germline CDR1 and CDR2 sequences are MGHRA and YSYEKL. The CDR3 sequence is CASSQGGFYEQYF. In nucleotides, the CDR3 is TGCGCCAGCAGCCAAGGGGGGTTCTACGAGCAGTACTTC.

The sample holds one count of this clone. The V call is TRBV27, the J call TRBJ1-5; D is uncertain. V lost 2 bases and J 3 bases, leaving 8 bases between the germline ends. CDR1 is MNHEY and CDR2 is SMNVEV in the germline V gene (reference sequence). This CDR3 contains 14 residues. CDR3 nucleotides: TGTGCCAGCAGTTTACTCTTCACCAATCAGCCCCAGCATTTT. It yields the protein CASSLLFTNQPQHF.

CDR3 region: CASSVEKIRAEAFF. The CDR3 DNA follows: TGTGCCAGCAGCGTCGAAAAAATAAGGGCTGAAGCTTTCTTT. The V call is TRBV5-4, the J call TRBJ1-1; D not resolved. Germline V CDR1 and CDR2: SGHNT, YYREEE (reference sequence). V was clipped by 4 bases and J by 6 bases, with 16 bases between them. This CDR3 contains 14 residues. The full variable domain, its missing parts supplied by reference TRBV5-4 and TRBJ1-1, is ETGVTQSPTHLIKTRGQQVTLRCSSQSGHNTVSWYQQALGQGPQFIFQYYREEENGRGNFPPRFSGLQFPNYSSELNVNALELDDSALYLCASSVEKIRAEAFFGQGTRLTVV.

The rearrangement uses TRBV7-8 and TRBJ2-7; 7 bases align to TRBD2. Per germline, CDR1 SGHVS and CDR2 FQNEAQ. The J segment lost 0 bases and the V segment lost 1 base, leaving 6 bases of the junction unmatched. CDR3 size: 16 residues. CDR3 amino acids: CASSLEVASGSYEQYF. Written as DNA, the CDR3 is TGTGCCAGCAGCTTAGAAGTGGCTAGCGGCTCCTACGAGCAGTACTTC. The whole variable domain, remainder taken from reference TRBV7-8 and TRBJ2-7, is GAGVSQSPRYKVAKRGQDVALRCDPISGHVSLFWYQQALGQGPEFLTYFQNEAQLDKSGLPSDRFFAERPEGSVSTLKIQRTQQEDSAVYLCASSLEVASGSYEQYFGPGTRLTVT.

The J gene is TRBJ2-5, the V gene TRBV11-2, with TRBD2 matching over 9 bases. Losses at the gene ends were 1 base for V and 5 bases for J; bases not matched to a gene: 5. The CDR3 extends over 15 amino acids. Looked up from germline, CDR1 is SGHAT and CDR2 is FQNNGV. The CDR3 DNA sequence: TGTGCCAGCAGCTTAGTGGGACTAGCTCGGGAGACCCAGTACTTC. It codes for CASSLVGLARETQYF.

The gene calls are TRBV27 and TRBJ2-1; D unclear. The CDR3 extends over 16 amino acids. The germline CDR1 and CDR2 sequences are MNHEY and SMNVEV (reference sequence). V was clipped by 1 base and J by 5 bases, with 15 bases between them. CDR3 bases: TGTGCCAGCAGTTTATGGTCGGCCACGAGCCACAATGAGCAGTTCTTC. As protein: CASSLWSATSHNEQFF.

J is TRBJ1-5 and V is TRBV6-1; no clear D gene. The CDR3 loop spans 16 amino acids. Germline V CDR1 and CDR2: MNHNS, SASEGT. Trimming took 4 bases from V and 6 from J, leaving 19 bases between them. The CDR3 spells CASSGGIGQTTQPQHF. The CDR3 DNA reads TGTGCCAGCAGTGGGGGAATTGGGCAGACGACTCAGCCCCAGCATTTT.

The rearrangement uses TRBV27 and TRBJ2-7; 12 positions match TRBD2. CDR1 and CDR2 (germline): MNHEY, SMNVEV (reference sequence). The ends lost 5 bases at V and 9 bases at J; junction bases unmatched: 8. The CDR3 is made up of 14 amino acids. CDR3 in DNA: TGTGCCAGCAGTACGATTTCTAGCGGGAGGGGGCAGTACTTC. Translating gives CASSTISSGRGQYF.

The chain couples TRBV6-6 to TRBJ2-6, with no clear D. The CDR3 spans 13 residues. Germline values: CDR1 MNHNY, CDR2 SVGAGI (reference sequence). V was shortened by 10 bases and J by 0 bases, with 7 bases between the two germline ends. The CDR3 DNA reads TGTGCCACCCGAGCCTCTGGGGCCAACGTCCTGACTTTC. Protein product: CATRASGANVLTF.

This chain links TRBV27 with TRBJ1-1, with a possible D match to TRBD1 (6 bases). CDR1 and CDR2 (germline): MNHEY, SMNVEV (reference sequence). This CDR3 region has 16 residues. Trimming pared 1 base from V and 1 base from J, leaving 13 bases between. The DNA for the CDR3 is TGTGCCAGCAGTTTATTAGCGACCAGGGGGAACACTGAAGCTTTCTTT. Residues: CASSLLATRGNTEAFF.